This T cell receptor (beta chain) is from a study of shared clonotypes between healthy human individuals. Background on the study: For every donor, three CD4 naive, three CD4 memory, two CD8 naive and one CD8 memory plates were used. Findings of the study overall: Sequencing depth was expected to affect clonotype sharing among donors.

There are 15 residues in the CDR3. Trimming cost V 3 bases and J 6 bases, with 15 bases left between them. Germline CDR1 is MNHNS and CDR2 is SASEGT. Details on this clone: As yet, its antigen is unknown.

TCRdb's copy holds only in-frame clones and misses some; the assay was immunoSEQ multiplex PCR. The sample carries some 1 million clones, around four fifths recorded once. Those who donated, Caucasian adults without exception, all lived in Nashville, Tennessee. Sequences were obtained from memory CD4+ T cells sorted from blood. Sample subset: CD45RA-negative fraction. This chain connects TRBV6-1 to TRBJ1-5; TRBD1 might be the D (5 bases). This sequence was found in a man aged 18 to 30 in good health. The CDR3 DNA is TGTGCCAGCAGTGATGGCGGGCGCGGGACTCAGCCCCAGCATTTT. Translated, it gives CASSDGGRGTQPQHF.